This TCR beta chain is drawn from a study of T cell responses to AZD1222 COVID-19 vaccine. The repertoire was sequenced with immunoSEQ multiplex PCR; TCRdb's copy has only in-frame clones and lacks some. The profile shows about 110,000 clones, roughly 86% of them singletons. Overall study results and limits: Repertoire sampling was restricted to post-peak T cell response timepoints. Spike was spanned by vaccine-associated CD4 TCRs, which were dominant at 160-218 and 743-854.

Of note for this clone: Antigen unknown.

The receptor was isolated from an adult who received the AZD1222 COVID-19 vaccine. The sequencing here drew on peripheral blood, taken 28 days after the second AZD1222 dose.

CDR3 sequence (DNA): TGTGCCAGCAGCTTGGACTGGGGGGAAAAACTGTTTTTT. Its protein product is CASSLDWGEKLFF. The V and J genes are TRBV5-8 and TRBJ1-4, with a weak D call TRBD1 (5 bases). V shed 0 bases and J shed 8 bases, with 8 bases lying between them. The CDR3 sequence is 13 residues long. CDR1 is SGHTS, CDR2 YDEGEE, per germline. The full variable domain, completed using reference TRBV5-8 and TRBJ1-4, is EAGVTQSPTHLIKTRGQQATLRCSPISGHTSVYWYQQALGLGLQFLLWYDEGEERNRGNFPPRFSGRQFPNYSSELNVNALELEDSALYLCASSLDWGEKLFFGSGTQLSVL.